This T cell receptor beta chain comes out of a study of human T cells and chemical hapten exposure. Study summary: Patch tests of 0.01% DPC on the upper back were read at 6 days.

Regarding time point: pre-sensitization, week 0. The treatment denotes: therapeutic diphenylcyclopropenone sensitization with weekly scalp DPC. Samples of blood were obtained prior to the application of each patch test. Germline-derived CDR1 and CDR2 are MDHEN and SYDVKM. This CDR3 spans 15 amino acids. J lost 4 bases, V lost 8 bases, and 7 bases had no gene match. This clonotype was counted a few times. Original data processing: Per sample, the median was around 100,000 TCRs, with values from roughly 23,000 to 700,000. TCRdb independently ran MiXCR on the RACE reads; one entry per CDR3 protein. TCRdb's processing, not the study's, gives the V and J calls here. Here the sample spans 300,000 to 400,000 distinct CDR3 sequences, 4.5% to 5.5% being singletons.

The chain is built from TRBV28 and TRBJ1-6; TRBD1 agrees at 8 bases. The starting material was whole blood, obtained in connection with sensitization to the hapten diphenylcyclopropenone (DPC). The clonotype comes from a woman aged 50 to 60 with alopecia areata. Some clones in this sample may be carry-over from other donors' samples. The CDR3 DNA follows: TGTGCCAGCGGCGAGCGGACAGGGTATAATTCACCCCTCCACTTT. The encoded protein is CASGERTGYNSPLHF.